A selection of T cell receptor beta chains follows, all from one sample in a study of blood T cell repertoires in COVID-19. Data came from immunoSEQ multiplex PCR; TCRdb stores just in-frame clones and leaves some out. The sample lists 310,000 or so clones, 87% seen once, with roughly 8.9% in the top ten. Specimen: peripheral blood. The receptors shown here come from a man aged 25-45 years with COVID-19, enrolled during active disease. Both conserved end residues are part of each CDR3. The order of the fields is J gene, clone size, V gene, D gene, CDR3 protein, CDR3 DNA. D genes are given only for firm matches. Clone size, where shown, is once, few, many, or a class for clones that have expanded.

TRBJ2-7	-	TRBV6-5	-	CASSYFREPTYEQYF	TGTGCCAGCAGTTACTTCAGGGAACCGACCTACGAGCAGTACTTC
TRBJ2-7	-	TRBV9	-	CASSPGVGEQYF	TGTGCCAGCAGCCCAGGGGTGGGCGAGCAGTACTTC
TRBJ2-7	-	TRBV6-5	TRBD2	CASRTSGGSSYEQYF	TGTGCCAGTCGGACTAGCGGAGGGAGCTCCTACGAGCAGTACTTC
TRBJ2-3	few	TRBV7-2	TRBD2	CASRVGGNTDTQYF	TGTGCCAGCAGAGTGGGGGGGAACACAGATACGCAGTATTTT
TRBJ2-1	-	TRBV11-3	TRBD2	CASSAYSGSSYNEQFF	TGTGCCAGCAGCGCCTATAGCGGGAGCTCCTACAATGAGCAGTTCTTC
TRBJ1-3	-	TRBV4-3	TRBD1	CASSQSRTGESGNTIYF	TGCGCCAGCAGCCAATCTCGGACAGGGGAGTCGGGAAACACCATATATTTT
TRBJ1-2	-	TRBV28	TRBD1	CATSLPGQGNYGYTF	TGTGCCACCTCACTGCCGGGACAGGGGAACTATGGCTACACCTTC
TRBJ2-5	-	TRBV28	TRBD2	CASRPTSGRAREETQYF	TGTGCCAGCAGACCGACTAGCGGGAGGGCCCGGGAAGAGACCCAGTACTTC
TRBJ1-3	-	TRBV7-2	TRBD1	CASSNQGAYGNTIYF	TGTGCCAGCAGCAACCAGGGGGCGTATGGAAACACCATATATTTT
TRBJ1-5	-	TRBV30	-	CAWSVKGGAGLGNQPQHF	TGTGCCTGGAGTGTAAAGGGAGGGGCAGGGCTGGGCAATCAGCCCCAGCATTTT
TRBJ2-1	-	TRBV28	TRBD2	CASSVLGTTRTSVYNEQFF	TGTGCCAGCAGTGTCCTGGGGACTACCCGAACTAGTGTCTACAATGAGCAGTTCTTC
TRBJ1-1	once	TRBV6-2/TRBV6-3	TRBD1	CASSYRTGVANTEAFF	TGTGCCAGCAGTTACCGGACAGGGGTGGCGAACACTGAAGCTTTCTTT
TRBJ1-5	-	TRBV19	-	CASSMSGYSNQPQHF	TGTGCCAGTAGTATGTCGGGGTATAGCAATCAGCCCCAGCATTTT
TRBJ2-7	few	TRBV14	TRBD1	CASSQGVGQIYEQYF	TGTGCCAGCAGCCAAGGAGTGGGACAGATCTACGAGCAGTACTTC
TRBJ2-7	-	TRBV7-8	TRBD1	CASSRDRAGEQYF	TGTGCCAGCAGTCGGGACAGGGCTGGGGAGCAGTACTTC
TRBJ1-4	-	TRBV18	-	CASSPGLTTNEKLFF	TGTGCCAGCTCACCAGGACTGACAACTAATGAAAAACTGTTTTTT
TRBJ1-2	-	TRBV12-5	-	CASGLVPPPKYGYTF	TGTGCTAGTGGTTTGGTACCTCCACCTAAGTATGGCTACACCTTC
TRBJ2-7	few	TRBV7-9	TRBD2	CASSPRTGGILEQYF	TGTGCCAGCAGCCCAAGGACGGGGGGAATCCTCGAGCAGTACTTC
TRBJ2-1	-	TRBV14	TRBD1	CASSDPGTAYNEQFF	TGTGCCAGCAGCGATCCCGGGACAGCCTACAATGAGCAGTTCTTC
TRBJ2-5	-	TRBV19	TRBD1	CASSIRDRGRRKTQYF	TGTGCCAGTAGTATCCGGGACAGGGGGCGCCGAAAGACCCAGTACTTC
TRBJ1-5	-	TRBV7-8	-	CASSLLEGNQPQHF	TGTGCCAGCAGCTTGCTGGAGGGCAATCAGCCCCAGCATTTT
TRBJ1-1	-	TRBV5-1	-	CASSLEGVGYEAFF	TGCGCCAGCAGCTTGGAGGGGGTTGGATATGAAGCTTTCTTT
TRBJ1-4	-	TRBV15	-	CATSRDEGRKLFF	TGTGCCACCAGCAGAGATGAGGGTCGGAAACTGTTTTTT
TRBJ2-7	once	TRBV28	TRBD1	CASSFPGQGSYEQYF	TGTGCCAGCAGTTTCCCGGGACAGGGGTCCTACGAGCAGTACTTC
TRBJ1-4	-	TRBV28	-	CASSPGTLVGELFF	TGTGCCAGCAGCCCCGGGACACTTGTAGGGGAACTGTTTTTT
TRBJ2-4	-	TRBV3-1/TRBV3-2	-	CASSQGDRREAIQYF	TGTGCCAGCAGCCAAGGAGACAGGCGAGAGGCCATTCAGTACTTC
TRBJ2-7	-	TRBV4-2	TRBD2	CASSQETVAGLAYEQYF	TGTGCCAGCAGCCAAGAAACGGTAGCGGGGTTGGCCTACGAGCAGTACTTC
TRBJ2-2	-	TRBV5-4	TRBD1	CASSQRTGPGELFF	TGTGCCAGCAGCCAACGGACAGGGCCCGGGGAGCTGTTTTTT
TRBJ1-4	-	TRBV19	TRBD1	CASRDRQGTNEKLFF	TGTGCCAGTAGGGACCGACAGGGGACTAATGAAAAACTGTTTTTT
TRBJ1-3	-	TRBV7-2	-	CASSLVGTPRSGNTIYF	TGTGCCAGCAGCTTAGTTGGGACACCTCGCTCTGGAAACACCATATATTTT
TRBJ1-3	-	TRBV4-3	-	CASSQLQGIQGNTIYF	TGCGCCAGCAGCCAACTTCAGGGGATTCAGGGAAACACCATATATTTT
TRBJ2-1	-	TRBV5-1	TRBD1	CASSSWTGVGNEQFF	TGCGCCAGCAGCTCCTGGACAGGGGTGGGGAATGAGCAGTTCTTC
TRBJ1-1	-	TRBV24-1	-	CATSDPGDNTEAFF	TGTGCCACCAGTGATCCAGGGGATAACACTGAAGCTTTCTTT
TRBJ2-1	-	TRBV7-2	-	CASSLGGHYNEQFF	TGTGCCAGCAGCTTAGGGGGCCACTACAATGAGCAGTTCTTC
TRBJ1-1	-	TRBV7-9	-	CASSSGMNTEAFF	TGTGCCAGCAGCTCGGGTATGAACACTGAAGCTTTCTTT
TRBJ1-4	once	TRBV5-6	-	CASSRGSRESEKLFF	TGTGCCAGCAGCCGGGGGTCCCGCGAAAGTGAAAAACTGTTTTTT
TRBJ2-3	-	TRBV6-5	-	CASRQGLVTDTQYF	TGTGCCAGCAGGCAGGGGCTGGTCACAGATACGCAGTATTTT
TRBJ2-7	once	TRBV27	-	CASSPGTYSYEQYF	TGTGCCAGCAGTCCCGGGACATACTCCTACGAGCAGTACTTC
TRBJ2-7	-	TRBV2	TRBD1	CASRDRGEQYF	TGTGCCAGCAGAGACAGGGGCGAGCAGTACTTC
TRBJ2-7	few	TRBV7-9	TRBD1	CASSFGTGGFRPSYEQYF	TGTGCCAGCAGCTTTGGGACAGGGGGCTTTCGACCCAGCTACGAGCAGTACTTC
TRBJ2-2	-	TRBV15	-	CATGAAVKAGELFF	TGTGCCACCGGGGCGGCGGTTAAAGCCGGGGAGCTGTTTTTT
TRBJ1-2	-	TRBV27	TRBD1	CASSLGQGALGGYTF	TGTGCCAGCAGCCTAGGACAGGGTGCCTTGGGTGGCTACACCTTC
TRBJ1-6	-	TRBV9	TRBD1	CASSPGQGRLYRNSPLHF	TGTGCCAGCAGCCCGGGACAGGGTAGGCTCTACCGTAATTCACCCCTCCACTTT
TRBJ2-1	-	TRBV6-6	-	CASSHRQSSYNEQFF	TGTGCCAGCAGTCACAGACAGTCCTCCTACAATGAGCAGTTCTTC
TRBJ2-5	-	TRBV5-4	TRBD1	CASSRGGQGPGRTQYF	TGTGCCAGCAGCCGGGGCGGACAGGGTCCCGGAAGGACCCAGTACTTC
TRBJ2-1	-	TRBV15	-	CATSGHRATYNEQFF	TGTGCCACCAGCGGACACAGGGCAACCTACAATGAGCAGTTCTTC
TRBJ1-6	-	TRBV3-1/TRBV3-2	TRBD1	CASSRGQGARSPLHF	TGTGCCAGCAGCCGGGGACAGGGGGCAAGATCACCCCTCCACTTT
TRBJ2-7	-	TRBV5-5	-	CASSLGTDYEQYF	TGTGCCAGCAGCTTGGGGACAGATTACGAGCAGTACTTC
TRBJ1-2	-	TRBV4-1	TRBD1	CASSQEYGTGGFYGYTF	TGCGCCAGCAGCCAAGAATATGGGACAGGGGGCTTCTATGGCTACACCTTC
TRBJ2-3	-	TRBV6-4	TRBD2	CASSEVAGAITDTQYF	TGTGCCAGCAGTGAGGTAGCGGGGGCCATAACAGATACGCAGTATTTT